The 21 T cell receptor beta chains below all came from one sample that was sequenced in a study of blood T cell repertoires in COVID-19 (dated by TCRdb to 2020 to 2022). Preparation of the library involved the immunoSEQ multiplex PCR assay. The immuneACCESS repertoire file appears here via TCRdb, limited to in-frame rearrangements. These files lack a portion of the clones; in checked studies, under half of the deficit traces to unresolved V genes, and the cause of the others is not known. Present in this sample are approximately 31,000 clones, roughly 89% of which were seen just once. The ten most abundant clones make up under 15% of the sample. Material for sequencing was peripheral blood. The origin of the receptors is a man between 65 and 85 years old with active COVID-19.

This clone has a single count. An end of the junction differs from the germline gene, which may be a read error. CDR3 protein: CVSSVASWVAGGLSNEQFF. For the CDR3, the DNA is TGTGTCAGCAGCGTAGCGTCATGGGTAGCGGGAGGGTTAAGCAATGAGCAGTTCTTC. V usage is TRBV9 and J usage is TRBJ2-1, with TRBD2 matching over 11 bases. Germline V CDR1 and CDR2: SGDLS, YYNGEE. This CDR3 has 19 amino acids. Variable domain in full (rest from reference TRBV9 and TRBJ2-1): DSGVTQTPKHLITATGQRVTLRCSPRSGDLSVYWYQQSLDQGLQFLIQYYNGEERAKGNILERFSAQQFPDLHSELNLSSLELGDSALYFCVSSVASWVAGGLSNEQFFGPGTRLTVL.

CDR3 protein: CSVEDNDTQYF. CDR3 coding DNA: TGCAGCGTTGAAGATAATGATACGCAGTATTTT. This chain links TRBV29-1 with TRBJ2-3; no reliable D call. Germline V gives CDR1 SQVTM, CDR2 ANQGSEA. The CDR3 contains 11 residues. V lost 0 bases and J lost 6, with 4 bases in between.

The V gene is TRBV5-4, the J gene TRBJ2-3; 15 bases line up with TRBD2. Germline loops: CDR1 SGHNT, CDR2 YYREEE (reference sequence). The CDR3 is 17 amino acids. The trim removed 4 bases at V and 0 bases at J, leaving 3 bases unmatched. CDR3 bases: TGTGCCAGCAGCCGAGGGACTAGCGGGAGGAGCACAGATACGCAGTATTTT. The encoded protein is CASSRGTSGRSTDTQYF.

In DNA form, the CDR3 reads TGTGCCAGCAAGAGTTTGGCACAGATGAACACTGAAGCTTTCTTT. Protein sequence: CASKSLAQMNTEAFF. The chain links TRBV9 to TRBJ1-1; unclear D gene. Germline V gene sequence: CDR1 SGDLS, CDR2 YYNGEE. The ends were cut back, 6 bases at V and 0 bases at J, with 15 bases in the middle. This CDR3 is 15 amino acids long.

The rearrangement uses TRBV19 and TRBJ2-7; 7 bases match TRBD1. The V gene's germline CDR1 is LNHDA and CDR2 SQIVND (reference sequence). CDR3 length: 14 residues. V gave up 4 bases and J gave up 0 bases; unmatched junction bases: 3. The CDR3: CASSRGQRSYEQYF. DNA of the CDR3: TGTGCCAGTAGTAGGGGACAGCGCTCCTACGAGCAGTACTTC.

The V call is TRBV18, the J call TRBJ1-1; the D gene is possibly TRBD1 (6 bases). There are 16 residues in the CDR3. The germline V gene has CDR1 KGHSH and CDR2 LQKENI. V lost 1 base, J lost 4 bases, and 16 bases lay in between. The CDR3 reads CASSPRGGSLGTEAFF. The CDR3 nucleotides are TGTGCCAGCTCACCACGGGGGGGCTCACTGGGCACTGAAGCTTTCTTT.

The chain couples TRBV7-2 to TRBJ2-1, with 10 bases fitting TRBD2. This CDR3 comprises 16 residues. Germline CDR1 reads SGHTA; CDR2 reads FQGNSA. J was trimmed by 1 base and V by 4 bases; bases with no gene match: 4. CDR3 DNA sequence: TGTGCCAGCAGCTCATTAGCGGGAGGTTCCTACAATGAGCAGTTCTTC. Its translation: CASSSLAGGSYNEQFF.

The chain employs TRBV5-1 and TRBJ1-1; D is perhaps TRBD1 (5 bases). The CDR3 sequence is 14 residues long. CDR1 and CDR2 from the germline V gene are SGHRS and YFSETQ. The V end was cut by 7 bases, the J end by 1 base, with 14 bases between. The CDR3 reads CASSGTQTNTEAFF. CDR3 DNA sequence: TGCGCCAGCTCTGGGACTCAAACGAACACTGAAGCTTTCTTT.

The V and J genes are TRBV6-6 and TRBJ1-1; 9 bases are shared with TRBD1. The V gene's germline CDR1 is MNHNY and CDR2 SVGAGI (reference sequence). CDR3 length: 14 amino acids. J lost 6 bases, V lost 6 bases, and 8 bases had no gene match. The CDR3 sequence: CASSSAQGASEAFF. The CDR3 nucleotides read TGTGCCAGCAGCAGCGCACAGGGGGCCTCTGAAGCTTTCTTT.

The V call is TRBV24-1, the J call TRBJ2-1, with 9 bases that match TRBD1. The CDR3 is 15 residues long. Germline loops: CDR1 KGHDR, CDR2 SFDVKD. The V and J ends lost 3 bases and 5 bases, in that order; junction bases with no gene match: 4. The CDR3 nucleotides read TGTGCCACCAGTGATGCCGGGACAGGGAACAATGAGCAGTTCTTC. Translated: CATSDAGTGNNEQFF.

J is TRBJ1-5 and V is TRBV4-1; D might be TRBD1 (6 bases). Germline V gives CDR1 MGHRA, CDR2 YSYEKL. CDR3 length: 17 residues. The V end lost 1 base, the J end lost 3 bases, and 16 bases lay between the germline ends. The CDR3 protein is CASSQVGGAEDNQPQHF. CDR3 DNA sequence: TGCGCCAGCAGCCAAGTTGGGGGGGCAGAAGACAATCAGCCCCAGCATTTT.

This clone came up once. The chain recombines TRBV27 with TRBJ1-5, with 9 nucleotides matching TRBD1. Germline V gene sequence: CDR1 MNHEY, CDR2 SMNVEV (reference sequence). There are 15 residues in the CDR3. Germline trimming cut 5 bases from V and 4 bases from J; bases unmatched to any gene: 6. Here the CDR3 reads CASSRQGVLNQPQHF. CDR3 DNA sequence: TGTGCCAGCAGTCGACAGGGGGTCCTTAATCAGCCCCAGCATTTT.

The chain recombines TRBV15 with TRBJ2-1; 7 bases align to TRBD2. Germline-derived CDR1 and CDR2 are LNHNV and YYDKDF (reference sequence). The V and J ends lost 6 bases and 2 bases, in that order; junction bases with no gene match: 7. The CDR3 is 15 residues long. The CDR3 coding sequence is TGTGCCACCAGACTAGCGCCCAATCCCTACAATGAGCAGTTCTTC. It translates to CATRLAPNPYNEQFF.

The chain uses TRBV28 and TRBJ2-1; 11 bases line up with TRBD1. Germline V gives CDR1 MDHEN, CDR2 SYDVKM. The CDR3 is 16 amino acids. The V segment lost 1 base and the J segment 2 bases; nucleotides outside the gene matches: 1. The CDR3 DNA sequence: TGTGCCAGCAGTTTATCGGGACAGGGGGCCTACAATGAGCAGTTCTTC. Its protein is CASSLSGQGAYNEQFF.

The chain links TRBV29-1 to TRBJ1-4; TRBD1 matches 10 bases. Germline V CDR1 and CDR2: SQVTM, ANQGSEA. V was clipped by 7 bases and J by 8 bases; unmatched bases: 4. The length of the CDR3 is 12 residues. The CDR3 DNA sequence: TGCAGCGCGGGACAGGGGAAGGAAAAACTGTTTTTT. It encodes CSAGQGKEKLFF.

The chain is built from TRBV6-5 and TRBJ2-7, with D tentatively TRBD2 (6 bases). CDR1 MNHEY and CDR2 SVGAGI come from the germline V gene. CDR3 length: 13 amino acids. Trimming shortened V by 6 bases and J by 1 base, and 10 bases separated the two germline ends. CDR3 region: CASSQGLSYEQYF. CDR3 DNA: TGTGCCAGCAGCCAGGGACTTTCCTACGAGCAGTACTTC.

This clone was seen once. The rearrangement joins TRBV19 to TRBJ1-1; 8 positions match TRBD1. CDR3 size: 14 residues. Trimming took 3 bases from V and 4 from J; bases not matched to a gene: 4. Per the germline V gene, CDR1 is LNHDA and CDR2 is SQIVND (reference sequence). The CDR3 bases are TGTGCCAGTAGTATGTCGACAGGGGTCACTGAAGCTTTCTTT. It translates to CASSMSTGVTEAFF.

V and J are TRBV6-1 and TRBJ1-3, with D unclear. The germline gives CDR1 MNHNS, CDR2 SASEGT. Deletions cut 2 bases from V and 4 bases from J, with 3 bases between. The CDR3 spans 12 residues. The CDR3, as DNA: TGTGCCAGCAGTGAAACAGGAAACACCATATATTTT. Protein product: CASSETGNTIYF.

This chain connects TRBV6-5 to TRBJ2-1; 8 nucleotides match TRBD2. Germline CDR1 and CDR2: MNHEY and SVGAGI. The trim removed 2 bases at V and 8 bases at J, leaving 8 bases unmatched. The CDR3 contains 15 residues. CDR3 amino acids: CASSYAAGDGYEQFF. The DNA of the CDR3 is TGTGCCAGCAGTTACGCAGCGGGGGACGGGTATGAGCAGTTCTTC.

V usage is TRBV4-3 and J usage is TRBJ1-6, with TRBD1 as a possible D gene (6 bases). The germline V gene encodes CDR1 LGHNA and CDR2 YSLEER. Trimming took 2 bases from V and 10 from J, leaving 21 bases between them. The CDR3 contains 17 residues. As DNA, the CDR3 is TGCGCCAGCAGCCAAACGCATGGGGCAGGGGATACCTCACCCCTCCACTTT. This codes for CASSQTHGAGDTSPLHF.

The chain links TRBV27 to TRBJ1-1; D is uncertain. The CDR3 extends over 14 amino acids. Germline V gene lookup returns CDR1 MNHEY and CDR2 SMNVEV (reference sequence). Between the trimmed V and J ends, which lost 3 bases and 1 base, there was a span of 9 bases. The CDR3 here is CASSFTSGNTEAFF. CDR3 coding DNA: TGTGCCAGCAGTTTCACCAGTGGGAACACTGAAGCTTTCTTT.